This T cell receptor (beta chain) was retrieved from a study of T cell responses to AZD1222 COVID-19 vaccine. Findings and limits, study-wide: When two AZD1222 doses had been given, Spike-specific TCR breadth and depth rose.

Here immunoSEQ multiplex PCR was the method, and the copy in TCRdb shows in-frame clones only, minus some. The sample shows some 130,000 clones, approximately 93% of them seen only once. V lost 0 bases and J lost 0; bases outside the gene matches: 7. The CDR3 totals 19 residues. Germline CDR1 reads MGHRA; CDR2 reads YSYEKL. With respect to this clone: The target antigen is unknown.

This TCR was sampled from an adult in good health. Specimen: peripheral blood, collected on day 0 of AZD1222 vaccination. The chain combines TRBV4-1 with TRBJ2-1, with 11 bases matching TRBD2. CDR3 in amino acids: CASSQDGLAGGSSYNEQFF. The CDR3 DNA reads TGCGCCAGCAGCCAAGATGGTCTAGCGGGAGGCAGCTCCTACAATGAGCAGTTCTTC.